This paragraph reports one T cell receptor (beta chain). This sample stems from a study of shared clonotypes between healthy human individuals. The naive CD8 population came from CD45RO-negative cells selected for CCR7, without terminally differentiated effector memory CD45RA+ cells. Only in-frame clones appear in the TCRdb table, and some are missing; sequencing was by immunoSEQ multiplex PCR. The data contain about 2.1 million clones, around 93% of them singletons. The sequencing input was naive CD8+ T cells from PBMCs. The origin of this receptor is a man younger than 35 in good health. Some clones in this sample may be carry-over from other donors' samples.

CDR3 residues: CASSFGVPGYEQYF. CDR3 in DNA: TGTGCCAGCAGTTTCGGGGTGCCGGGGTACGAGCAGTACTTC. The chain uses TRBV6-5 and TRBJ2-7; tentatively, D is TRBD2 (5 bases). The CDR3 sequence is 14 residues long. The germline CDR1 and CDR2 sequences are MNHEY and SVGAGI. Trimming cost V 4 bases and J 4 bases, with 14 bases left between them.